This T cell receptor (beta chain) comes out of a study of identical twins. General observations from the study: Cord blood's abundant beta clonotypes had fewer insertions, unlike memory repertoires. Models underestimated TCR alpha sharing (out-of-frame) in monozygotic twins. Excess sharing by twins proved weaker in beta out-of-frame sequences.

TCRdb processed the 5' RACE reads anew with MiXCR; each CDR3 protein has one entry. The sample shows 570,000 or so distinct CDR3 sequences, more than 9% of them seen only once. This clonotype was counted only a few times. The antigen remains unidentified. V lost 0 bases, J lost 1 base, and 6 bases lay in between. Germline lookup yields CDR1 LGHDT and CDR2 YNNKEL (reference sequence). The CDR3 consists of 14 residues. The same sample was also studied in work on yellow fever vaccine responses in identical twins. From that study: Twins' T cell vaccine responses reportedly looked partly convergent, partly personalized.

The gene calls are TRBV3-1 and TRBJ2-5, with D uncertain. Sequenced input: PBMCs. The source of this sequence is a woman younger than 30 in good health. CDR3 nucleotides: TGTGCCAGCAGCCAAGATTTGGGCCAAGAGACCCAGTACTTC. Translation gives CASSQDLGQETQYF.